This TCR beta chain came from a study of response to subunit inactivated influenza vaccine. Concerning this clonotype: Its specificity is not known.

TCRdb redid the calling of the RT-PCR reads with MiXCR, one entry per CDR3 protein. Here the sample spans over 800,000 distinct CDR3 sequences, about 20% being singletons. Between the trimmed V and J ends, which lost 3 bases and 3 bases, there was a span of 11 bases. Germline-derived CDR1 and CDR2 are LNHNV and YYDKDF (reference sequence). The CDR3 sequence is 15 residues long. Study-wide results and caveats: The study's authors posited that every seasonal influenza vaccination enlists few new T cells.

This clonotype was sampled from a man aged 45-60 years who received an inactivated influenza vaccine. The gene calls are TRBV15 and TRBJ1-4; possibly TRBD1 for D (5 bases). Sequenced material: PBMCs from blood, taken more than 4 days after vaccination. The CDR3 loop reads CATSSTQGSNEKLFF. The CDR3 nucleotides read TGTGCCACCAGCAGTACTCAGGGATCTAATGAAAAACTGTTTTTT.